This is a list of T cell receptor beta chains from one sample in a study of early T cells in non-severe SARS-CoV-2 infection. TCRdb re-called the 5' RACE reads with MiXCR, one entry per CDR3 protein. This sample has 80,000 to 100,000 distinct CDR3 sequences, with roughly an eighth found just once. Sequenced input: whole blood. Source of these receptors: an adult who was a healthcare worker with PCR-confirmed SARS-CoV-2 infection or an uninfected control (not recorded which). The CDR3 runs from the conserved cysteine through the conserved F or W. Each record gives: V gene, clone size, J gene, D gene, CDR3 protein, CDR3 DNA. D genes are given only for firm matches. Rows give clone size only sometimes, using once, few, many, or a class for an expanded clone.

>TRBV28|once|TRBJ1-4|-
CASSFGNFQEKLFF
TGTGCCAGCAGTTTCGGGAACTTCCAGGAAAAACTGTTTTTT
>TRBV25-1|many|TRBJ1-1|-
CATKLGVTEAFF
TGTGCCACCAAACTGGGGGTCACTGAAGCTTTCTTT
>TRBV5-1|-|TRBJ2-3|-
CASSRGDRDPSTDTQYF
TGCGCCAGCAGCAGGGGGGACAGAGACCCTAGCACAGATACGCAGTATTTT
>TRBV28|-|TRBJ1-3|-
CASSLLGGSGNTIYF
TGTGCCAGCAGTTTACTTGGGGGCTCTGGAAACACCATATATTTT
>TRBV29-1|-|TRBJ2-3|-
CSVESLSPDTQYF
TGCAGCGTTGAAAGCCTTAGTCCAGATACGCAGTATTTT
>TRBV30|few|TRBJ1-5|-
CAWSGASSQPQHF
TGTGCCTGGAGTGGGGCTAGCTCGCAGCCCCAGCATTTT
>TRBV12-3/TRBV12-4|few|TRBJ1-5|TRBD1
CASTHRTGGNQPQHF
TGTGCCAGCACCCATCGGACAGGGGGCAATCAGCCCCAGCATTTT
>TRBV20-1|few|TRBJ2-7|TRBD2
CSAPVTSGSSYEQYF
TGCAGTGCCCCCGTCACTAGCGGGAGCTCCTACGAGCAGTACTTC
>TRBV10-3|many|TRBJ2-7|-
CAISSRVNEQYF
TGTGCCATCAGCTCCAGGGTAAACGAGCAGTACTTC
>TRBV12-3/TRBV12-4|-|TRBJ1-1|TRBD1
CASSLDRAGGAFF
TGTGCCAGCAGCCTCGACAGGGCCGGGGGGGCTTTCTTT
>TRBV20-1|-|TRBJ2-3|-
CSARLVRTSTDTQYF
TGCAGTGCTAGACTCGTCAGGACGAGCACAGATACGCAGTATTTT